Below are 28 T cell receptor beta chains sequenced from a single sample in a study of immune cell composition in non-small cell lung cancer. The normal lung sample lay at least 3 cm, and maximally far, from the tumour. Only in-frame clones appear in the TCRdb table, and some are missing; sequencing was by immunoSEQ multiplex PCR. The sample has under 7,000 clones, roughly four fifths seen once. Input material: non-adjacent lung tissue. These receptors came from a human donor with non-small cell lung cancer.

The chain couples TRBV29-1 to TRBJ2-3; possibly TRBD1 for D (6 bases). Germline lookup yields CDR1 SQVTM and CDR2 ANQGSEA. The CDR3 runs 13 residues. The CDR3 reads CGGRGASTDTQYF. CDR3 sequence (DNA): TGCGGGGGCAGGGGAGCCTCCACAGATACGCAGTATTTT.

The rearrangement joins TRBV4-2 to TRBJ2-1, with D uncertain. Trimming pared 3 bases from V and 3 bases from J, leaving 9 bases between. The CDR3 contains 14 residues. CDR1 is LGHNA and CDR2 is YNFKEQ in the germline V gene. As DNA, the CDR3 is TGTGCCAGCAGCCACGCAGGTCTCTACAATGAGCAGTTCTTC. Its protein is CASSHAGLYNEQFF.

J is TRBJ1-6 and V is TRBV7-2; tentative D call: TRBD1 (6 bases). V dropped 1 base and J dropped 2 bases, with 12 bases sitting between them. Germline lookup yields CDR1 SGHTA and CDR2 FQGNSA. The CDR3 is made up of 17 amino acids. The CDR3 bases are TGTGCCAGCAGCTTAGAACTGGACAGCGCCTATAATTCACCCCTCCACTTT. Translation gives CASSLELDSAYNSPLHF.

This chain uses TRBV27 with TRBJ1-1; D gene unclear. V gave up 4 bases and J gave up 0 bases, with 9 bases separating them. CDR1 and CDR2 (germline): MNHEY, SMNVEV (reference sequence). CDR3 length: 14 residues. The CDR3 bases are TGTGCCAGCAGTTCGGGTCTTATGAACACTGAAGCTTTCTTT. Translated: CASSSGLMNTEAFF.

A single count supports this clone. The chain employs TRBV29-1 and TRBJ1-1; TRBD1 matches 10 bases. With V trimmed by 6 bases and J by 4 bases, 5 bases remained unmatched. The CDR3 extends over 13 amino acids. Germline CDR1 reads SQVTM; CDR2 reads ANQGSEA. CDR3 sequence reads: CSVRDRGSTEAFF. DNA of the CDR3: TGCAGCGTCAGGGACAGGGGTAGCACTGAAGCTTTCTTT. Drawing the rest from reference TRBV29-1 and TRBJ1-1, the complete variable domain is SAVISQKPSRDICQRGTSLTIQCQVDSQVTMMFWYRQQPGQSLTLIATANQGSEATYESGFVIDKFPISRPNLTFSTLTVSNMSPEDSSIYLCSVRDRGSTEAFFGQGTRLTVV.

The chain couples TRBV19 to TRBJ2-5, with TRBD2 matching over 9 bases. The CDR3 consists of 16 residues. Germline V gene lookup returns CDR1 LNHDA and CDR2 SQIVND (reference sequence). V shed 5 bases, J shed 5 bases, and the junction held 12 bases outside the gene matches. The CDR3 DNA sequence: TGTGCCAGTAGTCCCAGCGGGGGGTCATCCCACGAGACCCAGTACTTC. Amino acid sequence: CASSPSGGSSHETQYF.

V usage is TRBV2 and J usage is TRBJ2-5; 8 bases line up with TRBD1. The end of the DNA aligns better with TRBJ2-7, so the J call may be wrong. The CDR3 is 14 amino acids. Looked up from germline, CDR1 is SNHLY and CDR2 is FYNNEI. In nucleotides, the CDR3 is TGTGCCAGCAGTGCCGACGGACAGGGCTACGAGCAGTACTTC. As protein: CASSADGQGYEQYF.

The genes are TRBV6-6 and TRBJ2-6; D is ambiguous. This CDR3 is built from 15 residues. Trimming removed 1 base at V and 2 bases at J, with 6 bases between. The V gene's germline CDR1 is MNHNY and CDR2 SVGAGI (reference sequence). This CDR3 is CASSYFTPGANVLTF. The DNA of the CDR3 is TGTGCCAGCAGTTACTTTACTCCTGGGGCCAACGTCCTGACTTTC.

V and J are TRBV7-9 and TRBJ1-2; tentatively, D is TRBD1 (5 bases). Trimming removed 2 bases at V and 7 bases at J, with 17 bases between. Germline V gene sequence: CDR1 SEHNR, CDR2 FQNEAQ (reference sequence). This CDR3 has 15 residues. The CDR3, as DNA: TGTGCCAGCAGCTTACGACAGTTGTTTGTTAGTGGCTACACCTTC. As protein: CASSLRQLFVSGYTF.

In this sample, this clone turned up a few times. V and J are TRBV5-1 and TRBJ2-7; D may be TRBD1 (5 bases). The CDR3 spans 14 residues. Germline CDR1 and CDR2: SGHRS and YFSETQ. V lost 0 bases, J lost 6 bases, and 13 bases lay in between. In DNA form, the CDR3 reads TGCGCCAGCAGCTTGGCAGGGTACCGCCTCGAGCAGTACTTC. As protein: CASSLAGYRLEQYF.

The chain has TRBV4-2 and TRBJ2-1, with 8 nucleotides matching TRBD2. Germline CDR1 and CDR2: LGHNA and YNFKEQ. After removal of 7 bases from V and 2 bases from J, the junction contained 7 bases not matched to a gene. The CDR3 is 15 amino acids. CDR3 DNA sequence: TGTGCCAGCATACCGGAAGCGGGGGCCTACAATGAGCAGTTCTTC. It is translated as CASIPEAGAYNEQFF.

As DNA, the CDR3 is TGCGCCAGCAGTGGCGGGGGGGCGAACGGGGAGCTGTTTTTT. Translated, it gives CASSGGGANGELFF. The V and J genes are TRBV5-1 and TRBJ2-2, with TRBD2 identical over 9 bases. J was trimmed by 7 bases and V by 5 bases; bases with no gene match: 6. The CDR3 has 14 residues. Germline V gene data show CDR1 as SGHRS and CDR2 as YFSETQ. The complete variable domain, with remaining parts taken from reference TRBV5-1 and TRBJ2-2, reads KAGVTQTPRYLIKTRGQQVTLSCSPISGHRSVSWYQQTPGQGLQFLFEYFSETQRNKGNFPGRFSGRQFSNSRSEMNVSTLELGDSALYLCASSGGGANGELFFGEGSRLTVL.

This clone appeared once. CDR3 sequence: CSVEGGFGGYTF. CDR3 bases: TGCAGCGTTGAGGGGGGATTCGGTGGCTACACCTTC. V gene TRBV29-1 combines with J gene TRBJ1-2; tentative D call: TRBD1 (5 bases). The CDR3 totals 12 residues. V was clipped by 3 bases and J by 7 bases, with 12 bases between them. Germline CDR1 reads SQVTM; CDR2 reads ANQGSEA.

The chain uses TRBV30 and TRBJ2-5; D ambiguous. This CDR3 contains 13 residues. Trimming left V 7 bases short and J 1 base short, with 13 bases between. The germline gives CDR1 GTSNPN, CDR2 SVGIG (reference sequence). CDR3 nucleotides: TGTGCCTTGTCCCCCCCGGGCCAAGAGACCCAGTACTTC. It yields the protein CALSPPGQETQYF.

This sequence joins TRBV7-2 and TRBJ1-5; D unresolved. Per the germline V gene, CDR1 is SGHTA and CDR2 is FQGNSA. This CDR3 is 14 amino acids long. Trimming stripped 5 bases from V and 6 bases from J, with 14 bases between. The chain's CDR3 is CASSQTGRFQPQHF. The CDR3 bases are TGTGCCAGCAGCCAAACGGGTCGATTTCAGCCCCAGCATTTT.

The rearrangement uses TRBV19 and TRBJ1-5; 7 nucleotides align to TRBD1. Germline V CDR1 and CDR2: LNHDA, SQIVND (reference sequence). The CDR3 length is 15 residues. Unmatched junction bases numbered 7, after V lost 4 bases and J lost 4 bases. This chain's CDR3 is CASSTRQGLNQPQHF. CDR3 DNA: TGTGCCAGTAGTACCCGACAGGGATTAAATCAGCCCCAGCATTTT. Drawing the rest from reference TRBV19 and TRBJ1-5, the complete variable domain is DGGITQSPKYLFRKEGQNVTLSCEQNLNHDAMYWYRQDPGQGLRLIYYSQIVNDFQKGDIAEGYSVSREKKESFPLTVTSAQKNPTAFYLCASSTRQGLNQPQHFGDGTRLSIL.

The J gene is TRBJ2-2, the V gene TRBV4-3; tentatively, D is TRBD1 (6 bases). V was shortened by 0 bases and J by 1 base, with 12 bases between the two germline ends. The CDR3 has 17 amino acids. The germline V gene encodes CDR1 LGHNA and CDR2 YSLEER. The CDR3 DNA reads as TGCGCCAGCAGCCAAGAGATGTCCAGGGGGAACACCGGGGAGCTGTTTTTT. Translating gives CASSQEMSRGNTGELFF.

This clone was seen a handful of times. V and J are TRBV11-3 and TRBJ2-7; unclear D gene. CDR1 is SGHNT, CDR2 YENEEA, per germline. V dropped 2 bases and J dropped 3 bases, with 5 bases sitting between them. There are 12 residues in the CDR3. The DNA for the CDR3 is TGTGCCAGCAGCTTATCAGGCTACGAGCAGTACTTC. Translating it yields CASSLSGYEQYF. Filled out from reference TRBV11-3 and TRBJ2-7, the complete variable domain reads EAGVVQSPRYKIIEKKQPVAFWCNPISGHNTLYWYLQNLGQGPELLIRYENEEAVDDSQLPKDRFSAERLKGVDSTLKIQPAELGDSAVYLCASSLSGYEQYFGPGTRLTVT.

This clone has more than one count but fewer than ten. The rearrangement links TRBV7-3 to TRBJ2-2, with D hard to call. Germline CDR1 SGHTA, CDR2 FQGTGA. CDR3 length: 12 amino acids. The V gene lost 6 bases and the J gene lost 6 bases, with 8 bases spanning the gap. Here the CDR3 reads CASRREAGELFF. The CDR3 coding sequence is TGTGCCAGCAGACGCGAGGCCGGGGAGCTGTTTTTT.

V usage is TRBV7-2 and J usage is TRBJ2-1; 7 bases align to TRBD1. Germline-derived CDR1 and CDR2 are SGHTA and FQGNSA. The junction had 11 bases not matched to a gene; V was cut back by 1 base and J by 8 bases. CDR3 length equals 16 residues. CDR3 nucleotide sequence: TGTGCCAGCAGCTTAGGGCACAGGGGAGCAGAGGATGAGCAGTTCTTC. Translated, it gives CASSLGHRGAEDEQFF.

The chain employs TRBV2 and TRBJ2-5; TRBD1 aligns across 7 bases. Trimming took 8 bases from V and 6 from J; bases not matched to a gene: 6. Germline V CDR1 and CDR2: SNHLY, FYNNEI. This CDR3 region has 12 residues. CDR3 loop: CASGTESKTQYF. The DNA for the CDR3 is TGTGCCAGCGGGACAGAGAGCAAGACCCAGTACTTC.

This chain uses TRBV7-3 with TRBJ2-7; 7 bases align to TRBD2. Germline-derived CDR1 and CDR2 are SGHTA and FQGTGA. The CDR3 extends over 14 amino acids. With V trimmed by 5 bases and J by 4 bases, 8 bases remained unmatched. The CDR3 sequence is CASSMLTSWYEQYF. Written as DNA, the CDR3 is TGTGCCAGCAGCATGTTGACTAGCTGGTACGAGCAGTACTTC.

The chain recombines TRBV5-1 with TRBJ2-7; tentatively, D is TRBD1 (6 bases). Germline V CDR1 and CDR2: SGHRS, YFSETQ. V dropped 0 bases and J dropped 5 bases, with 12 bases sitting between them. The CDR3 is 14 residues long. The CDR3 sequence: CASSLGRGIDEQYF. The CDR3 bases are TGCGCCAGCAGCTTGGGCAGGGGTATCGACGAGCAGTACTTC.

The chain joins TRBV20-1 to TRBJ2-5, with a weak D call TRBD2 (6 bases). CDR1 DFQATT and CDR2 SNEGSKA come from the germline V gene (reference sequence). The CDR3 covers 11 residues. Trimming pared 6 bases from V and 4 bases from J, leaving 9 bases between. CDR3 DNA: TGCAGTGCCCCGGAGGGAGAGACCCAGTACTTC. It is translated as CSAPEGETQYF.

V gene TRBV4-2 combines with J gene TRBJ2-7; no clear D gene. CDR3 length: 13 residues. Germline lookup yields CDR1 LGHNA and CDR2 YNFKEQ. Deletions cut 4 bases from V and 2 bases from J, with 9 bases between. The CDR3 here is CASSPPQTYEQYF. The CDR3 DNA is TGTGCCAGCAGCCCGCCCCAGACCTACGAGCAGTACTTC.

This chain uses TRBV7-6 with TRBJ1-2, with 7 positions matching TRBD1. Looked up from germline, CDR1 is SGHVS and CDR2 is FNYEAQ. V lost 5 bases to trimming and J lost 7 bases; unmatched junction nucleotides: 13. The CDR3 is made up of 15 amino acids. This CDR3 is CASSPSPDRSGGYTF. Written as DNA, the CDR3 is TGTGCCAGCAGCCCCAGCCCGGACAGGTCGGGTGGCTACACCTTC.

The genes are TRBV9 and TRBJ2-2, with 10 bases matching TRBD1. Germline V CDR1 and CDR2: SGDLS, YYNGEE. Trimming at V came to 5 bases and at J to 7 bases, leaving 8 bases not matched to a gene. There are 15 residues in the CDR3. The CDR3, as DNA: TGTGCCAGCAGAGGACAGGGGGGAAGTGGCGGGGAGCTGTTTTTT. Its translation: CASRGQGGSGGELFF. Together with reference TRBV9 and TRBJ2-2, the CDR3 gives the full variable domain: DSGVTQTPKHLITATGQRVTLRCSPRSGDLSVYWYQQSLDQGLQFLIQYYNGEERAKGNILERFSAQQFPDLHSELNLSSLELGDSALYFCASRGQGGSGGELFFGEGSRLTVL.

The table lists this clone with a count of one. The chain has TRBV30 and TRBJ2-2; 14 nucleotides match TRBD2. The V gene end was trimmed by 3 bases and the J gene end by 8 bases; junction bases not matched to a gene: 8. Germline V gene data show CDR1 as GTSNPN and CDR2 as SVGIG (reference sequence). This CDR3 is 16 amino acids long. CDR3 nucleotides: TGTGCCTGGAGCCGCGGGACTAGCGGGGGAAGGGGGGAGCTGTTTTTT. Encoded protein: CAWSRGTSGGRGELFF.